This is a list of T cell receptor beta chains from one sample in a study of CD8+ T cells in alopecia areata. Sequenced by immunoSEQ multiplex PCR; TCRdb stores in-frame clones only, minus some. This table holds about 200,000 clones, 45% to 75% found once. Sequencing was performed on CD4+ T cells sorted from blood, taken at week 4, from a patient treated with tofacitinib. All receptors come from a human donor with alopecia areata. Both conserved end residues are part of each CDR3. The D gene is left open where the match is weak. Size is omitted from some rows. Given values are once, few, many or a class for expanded clones.

cdr3_nt	cdr3_aa	d_call	clone_size	v_call	j_call
TGTGCCTGTAGGACCTCCAACACCGGGGAGCTGTTTTTT	CACRTSNTGELFF	.	.	TRBV30	TRBJ2-2
TGTGCCTGGAGTAAAACAGGGGGTATGGTAATGGCTTTCTTT	CAWSKTGGMVMAFF	TRBD1	.	TRBV30	TRBJ1-1
TGCAGTGCTAGAGATAGTTTTGAGCAGTTCTTC	CSARDSFEQFF	.	.	TRBV20-1	TRBJ2-1
TGTGCCAGCAGTGGACAGGGAGGCACCGGGGAGCTGTTTTTT	CASSGQGGTGELFF	.	.	TRBV2	TRBJ2-2
TGTGCCAGCGGGAAGACGGGACAGGTTAATTCACCCCTCCACTTT	CASGKTGQVNSPLHF	TRBD1	.	TRBV6-5	TRBJ1-6
TGTGCCATTCGGACGGGAGCTAACTATGGCTACACCTTC	CAIRTGANYGYTF	.	.	TRBV19	TRBJ1-2
TGCGCCAGCAGCCAAGTACAGGCCCAAGGCTACGAGCAGTACTTC	CASSQVQAQGYEQYF	.	.	TRBV4-1	TRBJ2-7
TGTGCCAGCAGTTTAGGGGGACAGTCCTATGGCTACACCTTC	CASSLGGQSYGYTF	TRBD1	few	TRBV27	TRBJ1-2
TGCAGCGCCGGACAGGCTCCAGATACGCAGTATTTT	CSAGQAPDTQYF	TRBD1	.	TRBV29-1	TRBJ2-3
TGTGCCAGCAGCCGAATCGGGAACAGGGAGGGGGAGACCCAGTACTTC	CASSRIGNREGETQYF	.	.	TRBV11-2	TRBJ2-5
TGTGCCTGGAGCCCGACAGGGGTTGGTGAAGCTTTCTTT	CAWSPTGVGEAFF	TRBD1	few	TRBV30	TRBJ1-1
TGTGCCAGCCACCGAGGACCCAACCAAGAGACCCAGTACTTC	CASHRGPNQETQYF	.	.	TRBV6-5	TRBJ2-5
TGTGCCAGCAGCTTAGGGAGGCTCGGGGAGCTGTTTTTT	CASSLGRLGELFF	.	.	TRBV7-2	TRBJ2-2
TGTGCCAGCAGTCGGACAGGGCAAGAGACCCAGTACTTC	CASSRTGQETQYF	TRBD1	.	TRBV28	TRBJ2-5
TGCGCCAGCAGTAGGGACAGCACCTACAATGAGCAGTTCTTC	CASSRDSTYNEQFF	TRBD1	few	TRBV10-2	TRBJ2-1
TGTGCCAGCAGCCCAAGATCGGGACAGGGGATAGCTACAGATACGCAGTATTTT	CASSPRSGQGIATDTQYF	TRBD1	.	TRBV4-2	TRBJ2-3
TGTGCCGGCCGCGAAGGGGACAATGAGCAGTTCTTC	CAGREGDNEQFF	.	.	TRBV2	TRBJ2-1
TGTGCCAGCAGCCAGGACAGGGCGGCCTATGGCTACACCTTC	CASSQDRAAYGYTF	TRBD1	.	TRBV14	TRBJ1-2
TGTGCCACCCAAGGAGGCGGGGGTTCCTACGAGCAGTACTTC	CATQGGGGSYEQYF	TRBD2	.	TRBV10-3	TRBJ2-7
TGCAGCGCCGGAGACTCGACCTACGAGCAGTACTTC	CSAGDSTYEQYF	.	.	TRBV29-1	TRBJ2-7
TGTGCCAGCAGTGAGGGGAAAGAGACCCAGTACTTC	CASSEGKETQYF	.	.	TRBV25-1	TRBJ2-5
TGCAGCGTCCCAAGGGGCACTGAAGCTTTCTTT	CSVPRGTEAFF	.	.	TRBV29-1	TRBJ1-1